The clone carrying this TCR beta chain was observed once. What it binds is unknown. Healthy bone marrow donors made up the donor group. The data derive from a study of cytomegalovirus exposure and HLA in healthy donors. Study outcomes and limitations: Later analysis placed DRB1 highest and HLA-C lowest in TCR association rates, which differed by HLA locus. The authors listed around 150 TCR beta chains as cytomegalovirus-associated. TCR beta V segments were, for the most part, productive about 87% or about 30% of the time in an earlier analysis.

Per the germline V gene, CDR1 is MNHEY and CDR2 is SMNVEV (reference sequence). This CDR3 has 15 amino acids. V lost 6 bases and J 9 bases, leaving 18 bases between the germline ends. PCR involved 60 Vbeta and 13 Jbeta primers. This table comes from immunoSEQ multiplex PCR, and its TCRdb copy is limited to in-frame clones, with some not included. This table holds around 160,000 clones, 77% found once. The sample taken for sequencing was PBMCs. The chain combines TRBV27 with TRBJ1-6; D gene unclear. The sequence was collected from a middle-aged woman in good health and CMV-seropositive. The CDR3 nucleotides read TGTGCCAGCAGGTCACCTCCAGGATATTCTTCACCCCTCCACTTT. Translated, it gives CASRSPPGYSSPLHF.